This T cell receptor (beta chain) was identified during a study of T cells in Graves' hyperthyroidism and ophthalmopathy. Researchers amplified the TCR beta CDR3 regions from RNA transcripts. The TCR CDR3 was amplified in a first-round RT-PCR using the HTBI primer set. TCRdb re-analysed the multiplex PCR reads in MiXCR, keeping a single row per CDR3 protein. The sample consists of under 550,000 distinct CDR3 sequences, around 20% of them appearing once. The study, taken as a whole, reports: Stable hyperthyroidism and ophthalmopathy were separated using 13 V-J signatures. Most thyroid-expanded clonotypes above 0.001 were also found in blood. Ophthalmopathy, which appeared later, was predicted by the model a median about 6 months before onset.

Concerning this clonotype itself: The antigen is undetermined.

This CDR3 is built from 14 residues. Deletions cut 5 bases from V and 5 bases from J, with 15 bases between. Looked up from germline, CDR1 is SGHTA and CDR2 is FQGTGA. The sequenced sample consisted of blood. The receptor's source is a man aged 35 to 55 with Graves' ophthalmopathy. The V and J genes are TRBV7-3 and TRBJ1-1, with D tentatively TRBD1 (6 bases). Here the CDR3 reads CASSSQQGSTEAFF. In DNA form, the CDR3 reads TGTGCCAGCAGCAGCCAACAGGGTAGTACTGAAGCTTTCTTT.